This TCR beta chain was sequenced in a study of Graves' ophthalmopathy and Graves' hyperthyroidism. General study points: Most expanded clonotypes from thyroid (those above 0.001 frequency) were also found in blood.

Points on this clonotype: Its antigen remains unidentified.

Moderate-to-severe activity, with CAS ≥3, NOSPECS ≥4 and duration under 3 months, characterized the donors with ophthalmopathy. Diagnoses were established from clinical symptoms, serum thyroxine, TRAb, thyroid ultrasound and orbital computed tomography. RNA served as the template for amplifying TCR beta CDR3 regions. The first-round RT-PCR employed HTBI primers together with the Qiagen OneStep RT-PCR kit. A multiplex PCR was then performed as the second round. TCRdb recomputed calls from the multiplex PCR reads with MiXCR, one row per CDR3 protein. The data show under 200,000 distinct CDR3 sequences, under 40% seen once. The CDR3 totals 12 residues. V lost 5 bases and J lost 12; bases outside the gene matches: 4. The germline gives CDR1 DFQATT, CDR2 SNEGSKA (reference sequence).

The TCR was taken from a woman in her thirties or forties with Graves' ophthalmopathy. Sequenced material: peripheral blood. The J gene is TRBJ1-6, the V gene TRBV20-1; TRBD1 agrees at 10 bases. CDR3 in DNA: TGCAGTGCTGCCGGGACAGGGGTACCCCTCCACTTT. This gives the protein CSAAGTGVPLHF.